The rows below give T cell receptor beta chains drawn from one sample of a study of blood T cell repertoires in COVID-19. Generated by immunoSEQ multiplex PCR, the TCRdb table keeps only in-frame clones and is missing some. The sample shows 95,000 to 100,000 clones, approximately 84% of them seen only once. Sequencing used peripheral blood. These TCRs come from a woman between 55 and 75 years old with acute or convalescent COVID-19. Each CDR3 is given with its conserved first and last residue. Fields, in order: D gene, clone size, J gene, V gene, CDR3 protein, CDR3 DNA. A D gene is named only where the DNA matches it firmly. Expanded clones get a size class; other rows say once, few or many, or leave the size out.

>TRBD2|-|TRBJ2-5|TRBV4-3
CASSQEWVKASGGQETQYF
TGCGCCAGCAGCCAAGAGTGGGTGAAGGCTAGCGGGGGCCAAGAGACCCAGTACTTC
>-|-|TRBJ2-2|TRBV6-5
CASKLIGIPDGELFF
TGTGCCAGCAAATTAATCGGGATCCCGGACGGGGAGCTGTTTTTT
>-|-|TRBJ1-5|TRBV30
CAWTTGRGQPQHF
TGTGCCTGGACCACAGGGCGGGGGCAGCCCCAGCATTTT
>-|-|TRBJ1-6|TRBV19
CASKTESSYNSPLHF
TGTGCCAGTAAGACAGAGAGCTCCTATAATTCACCCCTCCACTTT
>-|-|TRBJ1-1|TRBV27
CASSPIRAGDTEAFF
TGTGCCAGCAGTCCAATACGGGCCGGGGACACTGAAGCTTTCTTT
>TRBD2|-|TRBJ2-5|TRBV3-1/TRBV3-2
CASSQERLAGGLGAQYF
TGTGCCAGCAGCCAAGAACGACTAGCGGGGGGGTTAGGGGCCCAGTACTTC
>TRBD2|-|TRBJ2-4|TRBV11-2
CASSASSGGASKNIQYF
TGTGCCAGCAGCGCAAGTAGCGGGGGGGCTTCCAAAAACATTCAGTACTTC
>TRBD1|-|TRBJ1-2|TRBV25-1
CASGQGYGYTF
TGTGCCAGCGGACAGGGCTATGGCTACACCTTC
>-|-|TRBJ1-1|TRBV30
CAWREVENTEAFF
TGTGCCTGGAGGGAGGTGGAGAACACTGAAGCTTTCTTT
>TRBD1|-|TRBJ1-5|TRBV2
CASSERGSTGGYSNQPQHF
TGTGCCAGCAGTGAGCGAGGGTCAACAGGGGGATATAGCAATCAGCCCCAGCATTTT
>-|once|TRBJ1-2|TRBV7-2
CASSSRQSYGYTF
TGTGCCAGCAGCTCGCGACAGAGCTATGGCTACACCTTC
>-|-|TRBJ1-6|TRBV13
CASSLGGSDPRYNSPLHF
TGTGCCAGCAGCTTAGGGGGCAGTGATCCTCGTTATAATTCACCCCTCCACTTT
>TRBD2|-|TRBJ2-3|TRBV5-5
CASSLAIQSGGGDTQYF
TGTGCCAGCAGCTTGGCGATCCAAAGCGGGGGAGGAGATACGCAGTATTTT
>-|-|TRBJ2-1|TRBV9
CASSVVPSPSSYNEQFF
TGTGCCAGCAGCGTAGTTCCTAGCCCTAGCTCCTACAATGAGCAGTTCTTC
>-|few|TRBJ1-1|TRBV9
CASSVDLDRNTEAFF
TGTGCCAGCAGCGTAGATTTGGACAGGAACACTGAAGCTTTCTTT
>-|-|TRBJ1-4|TRBV2
CATQFYGTNEKLFF
TGTGCCACCCAATTCTATGGAACTAATGAAAAACTGTTTTTT
>-|once|TRBJ1-3|TRBV14
CASSQAGRGLGNTIYF
TGTGCCAGCAGCCAAGCGGGCCGCGGGTTAGGAAACACCATATATTTT
>-|-|TRBJ1-1|TRBV9
CASSVAVNAEAFF
TGTGCCAGCAGCGTAGCAGTTAACGCTGAAGCTTTCTTT
>-|-|TRBJ2-3|TRBV7-2
CASSFTVTDTQYF
TGTGCCAGCAGCTTTACAGTCACAGATACGCAGTATTTT
>-|-|TRBJ2-7|TRBV6-6
CASSTGPGLSYEQYF
TGTGCCAGCAGTACGGGTCCGGGTCTCTCCTACGAGCAGTACTTC
>TRBD2|-|TRBJ2-7|TRBV7-2
CASSPTSGAYEQYF
TGTGCCAGCAGCCCTACTAGCGGGGCCTACGAGCAGTACTTC
>-|-|TRBJ2-7|TRBV28
CASSLPVGGGVYEQYF
TGTGCCAGCAGCCTGCCTGTGGGTGGCGGGGTTTACGAGCAGTACTTC
>-|-|TRBJ2-3|TRBV5-1
CASSFGGLRGTDTQYF
TGCGCCAGCAGCTTTGGAGGGTTGAGGGGCACAGATACGCAGTATTTT
>TRBD2|-|TRBJ2-3|TRBV5-1
CASSFGLAGVDTQYF
TGCGCCAGCAGCTTCGGACTAGCGGGGGTCGATACGCAGTATTTT
>-|-|TRBJ1-2|TRBV12-5
CASGLWQNNGYTF
TGTGCTAGTGGTTTGTGGCAGAACAATGGCTACACCTTC
>-|few|TRBJ1-1|TRBV7-2
CASSLYRATEAFF
TGTGCCAGCAGCTTATACAGGGCCACTGAAGCTTTCTTT
>TRBD2|once|TRBJ2-5|TRBV9
CASSARSGGAGETQYF
TGTGCCAGCAGCGCCCGTAGCGGGGGGGCGGGAGAGACCCAGTACTTC
>-|-|TRBJ1-1|TRBV6-1
CASSEGANTEAFF
TGTGCCAGCAGTGAAGGGGCGAACACTGAAGCTTTCTTT
>TRBD2|-|TRBJ2-2|TRBV28
CASYSGMWTGELFF
TGTGCCAGCTACAGCGGGATGTGGACCGGGGAGCTGTTTTTT
>TRBD1|once|TRBJ1-1|TRBV7-2
CASSLVLDRATEAFF
TGTGCCAGCAGCTTAGTTTTGGACAGGGCCACTGAAGCTTTCTTT
>-|-|TRBJ2-5|TRBV14
CASSLTGTGETQYF
TGTGCCAGCAGCCTGACGGGGACTGGGGAGACCCAGTACTTC
>-|-|TRBJ2-1|TRBV19
CASSLGSSYNEQFF
TGTGCCAGTAGCCTAGGAAGCTCCTACAATGAGCAGTTCTTC
>TRBD2|-|TRBJ2-5|TRBV7-9
CASSSRGGRGQETQYF
TGTGCCAGCAGCTCCCGCGGGGGGAGGGGCCAAGAGACCCAGTACTTC
>TRBD1|-|TRBJ1-2|TRBV27
CASSSTDRASYGYTF
TGTGCCAGCAGTTCCACGGACAGGGCCTCTTATGGCTACACCTTC
>TRBD2|-|TRBJ2-7|TRBV19
CASSSGGRSYEQYF
TGTGCCAGTAGTAGCGGGGGTCGCAGCTACGAGCAGTACTTC
>TRBD1|-|TRBJ2-3|TRBV4-2
CASSQDLRGRSDTQYF
TGTGCCAGCAGCCAAGATTTAAGGGGGCGGTCAGATACGCAGTATTTT
>TRBD2|-|TRBJ2-2|TRBV7-2
CASSLGLAGNTGELFF
TGTGCCAGCAGCTTGGGTCTAGCGGGGAACACCGGGGAGCTGTTTTTT
>-|-|TRBJ2-2|TRBV28
CASSSWAGLDTGELFF
TGTGCCAGCAGCTCCTGGGCAGGGCTAGACACCGGGGAGCTGTTTTTT
>-|-|TRBJ2-3|TRBV5-1
CASSLDSSTDTQYF
TGCGCCAGCAGCTTGGACTCGAGCACAGATACGCAGTATTTT
>-|-|TRBJ2-2|TRBV6-5
CASSLRGRGTGELFF
TGTGCCAGCAGTTTGAGAGGGCGCGGCACCGGGGAGCTGTTTTTT
>-|-|TRBJ1-3|TRBV19
CASSINSGNTIYF
TGTGCCAGCAGTATCAACTCTGGAAACACCATATATTTT
>TRBD1|-|TRBJ2-3|TRBV28
CASSRAGGLTDTQYF
TGTGCCAGCAGTCGGGCAGGGGGCCTAACAGATACGCAGTATTTT
>TRBD1|-|TRBJ2-5|TRBV28
CASSSPGQTLETQYF
TGTGCCAGCAGCTCTCCGGGACAGACGCTGGAGACCCAGTACTTC
>TRBD2|-|TRBJ2-5|TRBV3-1/TRBV3-2
CASSQVTSGGETQYF
TGTGCCAGCAGCCAAGTAACTAGCGGGGGGGAGACCCAGTACTTC
>-|-|TRBJ2-1|TRBV11-3
CASSLDLGEQFF
TGTGCCAGCAGTCTCGATCTCGGTGAGCAGTTCTTC
>TRBD2|-|TRBJ2-2|TRBV7-3
CASSLMAGGAPGELFF
TGTGCCAGCAGCTTAATGGCCGGGGGGGCCCCCGGGGAGCTGTTTTTT